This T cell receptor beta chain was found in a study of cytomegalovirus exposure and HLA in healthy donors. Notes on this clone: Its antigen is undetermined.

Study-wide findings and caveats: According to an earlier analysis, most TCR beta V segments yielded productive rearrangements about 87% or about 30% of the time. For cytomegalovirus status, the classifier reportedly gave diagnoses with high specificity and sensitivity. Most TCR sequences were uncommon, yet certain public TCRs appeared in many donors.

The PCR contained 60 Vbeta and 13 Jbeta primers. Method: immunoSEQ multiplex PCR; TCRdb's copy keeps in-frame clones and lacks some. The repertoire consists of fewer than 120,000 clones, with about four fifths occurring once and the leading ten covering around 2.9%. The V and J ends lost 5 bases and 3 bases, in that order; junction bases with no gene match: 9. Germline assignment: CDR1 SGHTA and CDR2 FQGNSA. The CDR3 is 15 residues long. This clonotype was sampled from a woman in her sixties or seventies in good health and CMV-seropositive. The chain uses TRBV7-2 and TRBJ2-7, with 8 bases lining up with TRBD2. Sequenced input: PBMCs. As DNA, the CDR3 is TGTGCCAGCAGCCTCACTAGTAGCGGGGTCTACGAGCAGTACTTC. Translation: CASSLTSSGVYEQYF.